This T cell receptor (beta chain) originates from a study of T-cell memory formation after mild COVID-19. This CDR3 is built from 17 residues. The V end lost 6 bases, the J end lost 1 base, and 21 bases lay between the germline ends. Germline lookup yields CDR1 SNHLY and CDR2 FYNNEI. This clonotype was counted ten times or more. TCRdb used MiXCR to reprocess the 5' RACE reads, holding one entry per CDR3 protein. The data hold around 30,000 distinct CDR3 sequences, with approximately 12% observed a single time. The material sequenced was PBMCs or a T cell subset sorted from them (not recorded which). The J gene is TRBJ1-1, the V gene TRBV2, with D maybe TRBD1 (5 bases). The sequence was collected from an adult woman who had mild COVID-19 (a few samples of this study predate the infection). Cell type and time point are not known. CDR3: CASSPVATDGANTEAFF. The DNA for the CDR3 is TGTGCCAGCAGCCCCGTAGCAACAGATGGGGCGAACACTGAAGCTTTCTTT.